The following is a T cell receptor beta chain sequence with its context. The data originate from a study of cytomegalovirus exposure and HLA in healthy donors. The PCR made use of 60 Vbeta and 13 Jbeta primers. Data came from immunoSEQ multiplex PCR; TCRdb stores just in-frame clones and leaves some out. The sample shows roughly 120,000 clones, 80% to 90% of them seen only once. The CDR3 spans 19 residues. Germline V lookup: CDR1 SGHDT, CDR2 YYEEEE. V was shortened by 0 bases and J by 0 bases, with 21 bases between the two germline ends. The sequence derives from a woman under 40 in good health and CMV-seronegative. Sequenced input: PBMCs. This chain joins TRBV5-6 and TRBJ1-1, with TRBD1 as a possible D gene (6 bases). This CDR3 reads CASSLGAVIQGPLNTEAFF. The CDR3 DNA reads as TGTGCCAGCAGCTTGGGGGCAGTAATCCAGGGGCCCCTGAACACTGAAGCTTTCTTT.